This paragraph reports one T cell receptor beta chain. The antigen is unknown. This sample was taken from a study of cytomegalovirus exposure and HLA in healthy donors. Whole-study findings and limits: Researchers reported in a later analysis that common viral pathogens appeared linked to several top clusters.

Germline lookup yields CDR1 MGHDK and CDR2 SYGVNS. The germline V and J ends were trimmed by 6 bases and 3 bases, with 23 bases remaining between them. CDR3 length equals 17 residues. Use of 60 Vbeta and 13 Jbeta primers characterized the PCR. Some clones are missing from TCRdb's copy, which holds only in-frame ones; the method was immunoSEQ multiplex PCR. The sample lists 150,000 or so clones, 60% to 80% occurring once. The chain carries TRBV25-1 and TRBJ2-5; a weak D match, TRBD2 (5 bases). Sequencing used PBMCs. This receptor was identified in a man aged 25-40 years in good health and CMV-seropositive. CDR3 protein: CASRGDGRRAVEETQYF. The DNA for the CDR3 is TGTGCCAGCAGGGGAGACGGTCGCCGAGCCGTTGAAGAGACCCAGTACTTC.